These 2 T cell receptor beta chains were all obtained from the same sample, sequenced in a study of T cell responses to AZD1222 COVID-19 vaccine. Assay used: immunoSEQ multiplex PCR; TCRdb lists only in-frame clones, some missing. The sample holds 120,000 to 150,000 clones, roughly 91% seen once. This specimen consisted of peripheral blood, obtained on day 0 of AZD1222 vaccination. The receptors come from an adult in good health.

The genes are TRBV25-1 and TRBJ1-3; no reliable D call. Germline V gene lookup returns CDR1 MGHDK and CDR2 SYGVNS. The CDR3 is made up of 13 amino acids. The V and J ends lost 4 bases and 1 base respectively, with 5 bases between them. CDR3 in DNA: TGTGCCAGCAGTGCGAGTTCTGGAAACACCATATATTTT. Translating it yields CASSASSGNTIYF.

Notes on this clone: The junction and the germline gene differ at one end; a read error may be behind it. V usage is TRBV18 and J usage is TRBJ1-2; 10 bases map to TRBD1. This CDR3 is built from 14 residues. From germline, CDR1 is KGHSH and CDR2 LQKENI. The DNA of the CDR3 is TGTGCCAGCTCACGACGGACAAAGGGACAGGGGCTCGTCTTC. This encodes CASSRRTKGQGLVF.